The 32 T cell receptor beta chains below all came from one sample that was sequenced in a study of Graves' ophthalmopathy and Graves' hyperthyroidism (dated by TCRdb to the late 2010s). Sequencing was performed on an Illumina HiSeq 2000. For repertoire sequencing, the TCR beta CDR3 regions were amplified from RNA transcripts. A first-round RT-PCR used HTBI primers with the Qiagen OneStep RT-PCR kit, followed by a second-round multiplex PCR, size selection and purification. The public reads were quality trimmed at Q25 with fastp and then assembled into clones with MiXCR by TCRdb, keeping productive beta chains. One record per CDR3 amino acid sequence lists the most common genes and DNA. The sample data list 170,000 or so distinct CDR3 sequences, and 30% to 45% of these were observed just once. In total, the top ten clones hold 8% to 9% of the sample. What was sequenced was peripheral blood. The receptors stem from a man aged 25-45 years with Graves' ophthalmopathy. Donor details come from another sample of the same person, matched by shared clones.

The CDR3 DNA is TGTGCCAGCAGCCCTGGGGTTGAGACCCAGTACTTC. It encodes CASSPGVETQYF. J is TRBJ2-5 and V is TRBV12-3 or TRBV12-4; D unclear. Trimming removed 6 bases at V and 5 bases at J, with 10 bases between. The CDR3 is 12 residues long.

This clonotype has at least ten counts. At one of its ends the junction is not consistent with the germline gene, which may arise from a read error. The chain links TRBV10-3 to TRBJ1-1; D unresolved. This CDR3 has 14 amino acids. CDR1 is ENHRY and CDR2 is SYGVKD in the germline V gene. CDR3 in DNA: TGTACCATCAGTGACGGTTACCAGAACACTGAAGCTTTCTTT. As protein: CTISDGYQNTEAFF.

The V gene is TRBV12-3 or TRBV12-4, the J gene TRBJ2-2, with TRBD2 identical over 8 bases. The CDR3 covers 13 residues. V lost 5 bases to trimming and J lost 5 bases; unmatched junction nucleotides: 1. This CDR3 reads CASSGGGTGELFF. The CDR3 DNA reads TGTGCCAGCAGTGGCGGGGGGACCGGGGAGCTGTTTTTT.

The CDR3: CASCRPSRQGGQPQHF. The CDR3 coding sequence is TGTGCCAGCTGCCGACCGAGCCGACAGGGAGGACAGCCCCAGCATTTT. The V and J genes are TRBV6-2 or TRBV6-3 and TRBJ1-5; 7 bases map to TRBD1. CDR3 length equals 16 residues. J lost 7 bases, V lost 8 bases, and 17 bases had no gene match. Germline CDR1 is MNHEY and CDR2 is SVGEGT.

The rearrangement uses TRBV30 and TRBJ1-1; D unresolved. V shed 0 bases and J shed 6 bases, with 8 bases lying between them. Germline CDR1 reads GTSNPN; CDR2 reads SVGIG (reference sequence). CDR3 length: 12 residues. The CDR3 spells CAWSVGASEAFF. In DNA form, the CDR3 reads TGTGCCTGGAGTGTAGGAGCCTCTGAAGCTTTCTTT.

This clonotype was observed many times. The gene calls are TRBV4-2 and TRBJ1-1; D is unresolved. V lost 4 bases to trimming and J lost 3 bases, with 15 bases between them. The V gene's germline CDR1 is LGHNA and CDR2 YNFKEQ. This CDR3 is 15 amino acids long. In DNA form, the CDR3 reads TGTGCCAGCAGCCCTCGGATGGAACAGTACACTGAAGCTTTCTTT. Translated: CASSPRMEQYTEAFF.

This clonotype was observed at least ten times. The chain recombines TRBV28 with TRBJ2-6; possibly TRBD1 for D (7 bases). Per germline, CDR1 MDHEN and CDR2 SYDVKM. V lost 6 bases, J lost 1 base, and 22 bases lay in between. There are 19 residues in the CDR3. CDR3 amino acids: CASSPRGTALRSGANVLTF. CDR3 coding DNA: TGTGCCAGCAGCCCCCGCGGGACAGCACTACGGTCTGGGGCCAACGTCCTGACTTTC.

The chain links TRBV30 to TRBJ1-5; 12 bases are shared with TRBD1. V shed 2 bases and J 15 bases; nucleotides not matched to a gene: 8. The V gene's germline CDR1 is GTSNPN and CDR2 SVGIG (reference sequence). The CDR3 has 13 residues. The CDR3 sequence: CAWSKGQGARLHF. DNA of the CDR3: TGTGCCTGGAGTAAGGGACAGGGGGCTAGATTGCATTTT.

Details on this clonotype: One end of the junction does not line up with germline, which may come from a read error. V and J are TRBV7-2 and TRBJ1-1; D might be TRBD1 (6 bases). Germline V lookup: CDR1 SGHTA, CDR2 FQGNSA. The CDR3 length is 14 residues. The CDR3 region is CAWSETGLNTEVFF. The CDR3 DNA reads TGTGCCTGGAGTGAAACAGGGCTGAACACTGAAGTTTTCTTT. The full variable domain, its missing parts supplied by reference TRBV7-2 and TRBJ1-1, is GAGVSQSPSNKVTEKGKDVELRCDPISGHTALYWYRQSLGQGLEFLIYFQGNSAPDKSGLPSDRFSAERTGGSVSTLTIQRTQQEDSAVYLCAWSETGLNTEVFFGQGTRLTVV.

This clonotype was counted ten times or more. The chain recombines TRBV28 with TRBJ2-3; 9 bases fit TRBD1. Germline V gene data show CDR1 as MDHEN and CDR2 as SYDVKM. The CDR3 is made up of 15 amino acids. Trimming at V came to 4 bases and at J to 2 bases, leaving 4 bases not matched to a gene. This chain's CDR3 is CASSSGQGTTDTQYF. Here the CDR3 DNA reads TGTGCCAGCAGTTCTGGACAGGGGACCACAGATACGCAGTATTTT.

The V gene is TRBV25-1, the J gene TRBJ2-5; D gene uncertain. V lost 2 bases and J 1 base, leaving 5 bases between the germline ends. This CDR3 has 13 amino acids. CDR1 and CDR2 (germline): MGHDK, SYGVNS. CDR3 sequence reads: CASSERAQETQYF. The CDR3 DNA is TGTGCCAGCAGTGAACGAGCCCAAGAGACCCAGTACTTC.

This chain connects TRBV7-2 to TRBJ1-1; no reliable D call. CDR1 SGHTA and CDR2 FQGNSA come from the germline V gene. CDR3 length: 12 amino acids. Trimming shortened V by 1 base and J by 8 bases, and 8 bases separated the two germline ends. The CDR3: CASSLVTDEAFF. The CDR3 DNA sequence: TGTGCCAGCAGCTTAGTAACAGACGAAGCTTTCTTT.

This clonotype was seen repeatedly, ten times or more. The CDR3, as DNA: TGTGCCACCAGTGATTCCAGGGGTCTGAACACTGAAGCTTTCTTT. It codes for CATSDSRGLNTEAFF. The chain recombines TRBV24-1 with TRBJ1-1, with a weak D call TRBD1 (6 bases). The germline CDR1 and CDR2 sequences are KGHDR and SFDVKD. V was clipped by 2 bases and J by 0 bases, with 9 bases between them. This CDR3 is built from 15 residues.

This clonotype has a count of ten or more. The gene calls are TRBV6-2 or TRBV6-3 and TRBJ2-7, with 11 bases aligning to TRBD2. This CDR3 has 15 residues. J lost 7 bases, V lost 7 bases, and 12 bases had no gene match. CDR1 MNHEY and CDR2 SVGEGT come from the germline V gene. The CDR3 protein is CASTMGLAETWEQYF. CDR3 nucleotide sequence: TGTGCCAGCACCATGGGACTAGCGGAGACGTGGGAGCAGTACTTC.

This clonotype was counted only a few times. The rearrangement joins TRBV28 to TRBJ2-7, with D possibly matching TRBD2 (5 bases). The CDR3 runs to 14 residues. Trimming stripped 6 bases from V and 5 bases from J, with 17 bases between. Looked up from germline, CDR1 is MDHEN and CDR2 is SYDVKM. Here the CDR3 DNA reads TGTGCCAGCAGGGTTGGACGGACGGAGGACGAGCAGTACTTC. Translated: CASRVGRTEDEQYF.

The chain has TRBV27 and TRBJ1-6, with D unclear. V lost 3 bases and J lost 10, with 7 bases in between. This CDR3 region has 12 residues. Germline assignment: CDR1 MNHEY and CDR2 SMNVEV (reference sequence). The CDR3 DNA reads as TGTGCCAGCAGTTTTTGGGGATCACCCCTCCACTTT. Translating gives CASSFWGSPLHF.

There are many counts of this clonotype. The J gene is TRBJ1-2, the V gene TRBV20-1, with no clear D. This CDR3 spans 15 amino acids. Germline lookup yields CDR1 DFQATT and CDR2 SNEGSKA (reference sequence). The ends were cut back, 0 bases at V and 8 bases at J, with 19 bases in the middle. The CDR3: CSARDRVQRAQGYTF. Written as DNA, the CDR3 is TGCAGTGCTAGAGATCGGGTTCAGAGAGCTCAAGGCTACACCTTC.

This clonotype was found many times. V is TRBV7-9 and J is TRBJ2-7; D remains unclear. Germline CDR1 and CDR2: SEHNR and FQNEAQ (reference sequence). This CDR3 has 11 residues. V was clipped by 5 bases and J by 5 bases, with 7 bases between them. CDR3 nucleotides: TGTGCCAGCAGCCCTAGGCACGAGCAGTACTTC. Its protein is CASSPRHEQYF.

This clonotype has at least ten counts. This chain connects TRBV24-1 to TRBJ2-5, with 7 bases lining up with TRBD1. The trim removed 4 bases at V and 1 base at J, leaving 5 bases unmatched. Germline V CDR1 and CDR2: KGHDR, SFDVKD. This CDR3 spans 15 amino acids. CDR3 in amino acids: CATSEGGTAQETQYF. In DNA, the CDR3 is TGTGCCACCAGTGAAGGTGGGACAGCCCAAGAGACCCAGTACTTC.

This clonotype came up many times. This chain joins TRBV28 and TRBJ2-7, with D uncertain. The V gene lost 5 bases and the J gene lost 5 bases, with 16 bases spanning the gap. Looked up from germline, CDR1 is MDHEN and CDR2 is SYDVKM. The CDR3 runs to 14 residues. The CDR3 coding sequence is TGTGCCAGCAGTCGACTCCCCTTTGCAGACGAGCAGTACTTC. It is translated as CASSRLPFADEQYF. The full variable domain, its missing parts supplied by reference TRBV28 and TRBJ2-7, is DVKVTQSSRYLVKRTGEKVFLECVQDMDHENMFWYRQDPGLGLRLIYFSYDVKMKEKGDIPEGYSVSREKKERFSLILESASTNQTSMYLCASSRLPFADEQYFGPGTRLTVT.

This clonotype was counted ten times or more. The rearrangement uses TRBV27 and TRBJ2-7; D not resolved. The CDR3 is 15 amino acids. Between the trimmed V and J ends, which lost 0 bases and 3 bases, there was a span of 12 bases. Germline V gene lookup returns CDR1 MNHEY and CDR2 SMNVEV (reference sequence). The CDR3 bases are TGTGCCAGCAGTTTATCGCAGGCCCTCCGCTACGAGCAGTACTTC. Translated, it gives CASSLSQALRYEQYF.

The chain uses TRBV27 and TRBJ1-2; D is undetermined. Trimming removed 3 bases from V and 8 bases from J, with 13 bases in between. Germline V gives CDR1 MNHEY, CDR2 SMNVEV (reference sequence). CDR3 size: 13 residues. Written as DNA, the CDR3 is TGTGCCAGCAGTTTCGCCAATGCGGTCGGCTACACCTTC. This codes for CASSFANAVGYTF.

The chain uses TRBV6-1 and TRBJ1-1; D gene unclear. Trimming took 7 bases from V and 4 from J, leaving 10 bases between them. In germline, CDR1 is MNHNS, CDR2 SASEGT. The CDR3 totals 12 residues. DNA of the CDR3: TGTGCCAGCACATGGGGAGGCACTGAAGCTTTCTTT. Protein sequence: CASTWGGTEAFF.

This clonotype has ten or more counts. The rearrangement links TRBV4-3 to TRBJ2-7; the match to TRBD2 covers 9 bases. Unmatched junction bases numbered 8, after V lost 0 bases and J lost 5 bases. The CDR3 loop spans 16 amino acids. CDR1 and CDR2 (germline): LGHNA, YSLEER. CDR3 nucleotide sequence: TGCGCCAGCAGCCAAGAAGCGCTAGCGGGATTCAACGAGCAGTACTTC. This encodes CASSQEALAGFNEQYF.

The table lists this clonotype with many counts. The chain uses TRBV2 and TRBJ1-2, with 9 positions matching TRBD1. The length of the CDR3 is 16 residues. The V segment lost 1 base and the J segment 4 bases; nucleotides outside the gene matches: 7. CDR1 SNHLY and CDR2 FYNNEI come from the germline V gene. CDR3 coding DNA: TGTGCCAGCAGTGAAGAACCGATGGACAGGGGCTATGGCTACACCTTC. Its protein is CASSEEPMDRGYGYTF.

This clonotype has a count of ten or more. J is TRBJ1-1 and V is TRBV7-9; tentatively, D is TRBD1 (5 bases). The V gene lost 2 bases and the J gene lost 4 bases, with 14 bases spanning the gap. CDR1 SEHNR and CDR2 FQNEAQ come from the germline V gene (reference sequence). The CDR3 sequence is 15 residues long. For the CDR3, the DNA is TGTGCCAGCAGCTTAAAAAAGGGGCTAAGCACTGAAGCTTTCTTT. Protein sequence: CASSLKKGLSTEAFF.

This clonotype came up many times. As DNA, the CDR3 is TGTGCCAGCAGTACCACGAAAGAGACCCAGTACTTC. Encoded protein: CASSTTKETQYF. V is TRBV12-3 or TRBV12-4 and J is TRBJ2-5; D call uncertain. This CDR3 region has 12 residues. V lost 5 bases, J lost 3 bases, and 7 bases lay in between.

This clonotype was seen at least ten times. This chain uses TRBV27 with TRBJ1-6; no reliable D call. Germline V lookup: CDR1 MNHEY, CDR2 SMNVEV (reference sequence). V gave up 7 bases and J gave up 10 bases, with 20 bases separating them. The CDR3 runs 15 residues. CDR3 sequence: CASTLSGRLRSPLHF. The CDR3 bases are TGTGCCAGCACCCTAAGTGGTCGGCTTCGATCACCCCTCCACTTT.

The V gene is TRBV6-1, the J gene TRBJ1-1; D unclear. V dropped 6 bases and J dropped 2 bases, with 19 bases sitting between them. The CDR3 loop spans 16 amino acids. Per germline, CDR1 MNHNS and CDR2 SASEGT. As DNA, the CDR3 is TGTGCCAGCAGGACGCGCGTCGTGGAAGGAAACACTGAAGCTTTCTTT. Translated: CASRTRVVEGNTEAFF.

This clonotype was seen at least ten times. The gene calls are TRBV9 and TRBJ1-1; D gene unclear. Per the germline V gene, CDR1 is SGDLS and CDR2 is YYNGEE. CDR3 length: 15 amino acids. The V gene lost 4 bases and the J gene lost 1 base, with 14 bases spanning the gap. The CDR3 DNA sequence: TGTGCCAGCAGCCCTTTTAGTGTTGGGAACACTGAAGCTTTCTTT. Its protein is CASSPFSVGNTEAFF.

At least ten counts were recorded for this clonotype. The J gene is TRBJ2-6, the V gene TRBV7-3; D is ambiguous. The germline V gene has CDR1 SGHTA and CDR2 FQGTGA. V lost 2 bases and J 0 bases, leaving 8 bases between the germline ends. This CDR3 contains 16 residues. The CDR3 DNA follows: TGTGCCAGCAGCTTAGGACGGGCCTCTGGGGCCAACGTCCTGACTTTC. Protein: CASSLGRASGANVLTF.

This clonotype was counted ten times or more. The chain links TRBV3-1 to TRBJ1-2; the D gene is possibly TRBD1 (5 bases). The V end was cut by 1 base, the J end by 4 bases, with 16 bases between. The germline V gene has CDR1 LGHDT and CDR2 YNNKEL (reference sequence). The CDR3 runs 16 residues. The CDR3 region has the DNA TGTGCCAGCAGCCAAGGCCCAACCCAGAGGGGCTATGGCTACACCTTC. Protein: CASSQGPTQRGYGYTF.